Listed here are 10 T cell receptor beta chains from one sample, sequenced in a study. TCRdb analysed the 5' RACE reads with MiXCR anew, one entry per CDR3 protein. The sample contains 52,000 or so distinct CDR3 sequences, under 25% of which appear only once. Tregs were sorted as CD4+CD25+CD127-/low cells. The sequenced material came from tumor-infiltrating Tregs sorted from the breast tumor. All receptors derive from a female donor with breast cancer.

V is TRBV7-9 and J is TRBJ1-3; the D is unclear. Germline lookup yields CDR1 SEHNR and CDR2 FQNEAQ (reference sequence). This CDR3 is built from 14 residues. Trimming shortened V by 5 bases and J by 2 bases, and 10 bases separated the two germline ends. CDR3 sequence reads: CASSTATPGNTIYF. The CDR3 DNA follows: TGTGCCAGCAGCACAGCCACCCCTGGAAACACCATATATTTT.

As to this clonotype: A much bigger clone sits one base away, suggesting this may be a read error. The chain recombines TRBV20-1 with TRBJ1-2; D unclear. CDR1 and CDR2 (germline): DFQATT, SNEGSKA (reference sequence). This CDR3 is built from 13 residues. V was trimmed by 5 bases and J by 3 bases, leaving 13 bases between them. In DNA, the CDR3 is TGCAGTGCTCTGCTACCTACAGACTATGGCTACACCTTC. Translating gives CSALLPTDYGYTF.

This chain joins TRBV7-9 and TRBJ1-2, with D unclear. V was shortened by 5 bases and J by 8 bases, with 15 bases between the two germline ends. CDR3 length: 13 amino acids. CDR1 and CDR2 from the germline V gene are SEHNR and FQNEAQ (reference sequence). The CDR3 nucleotides read TGTGCCAGCAGCCCGAAGGGTAGGAGCGGCTACACCTTC. Amino acid sequence: CASSPKGRSGYTF. Full variable domain (remainder filled in from reference TRBV7-9 and TRBJ1-2): DTGVSQNPRHKITKRGQNVTFRCDPISEHNRLYWYRQTLGQGPEFLTYFQNEAQLEKSRLLSDRFSAERPKGSFSTLEIQRTEQGDSAMYLCASSPKGRSGYTFGSGTRLTVV.

This chain joins TRBV12-3 or TRBV12-4 and TRBJ2-5, with D perhaps matching TRBD1 or TRBD2 (6 bases each). The CDR3 spans 13 residues. V was shortened by 4 bases and J by 5 bases, with 11 bases between the two germline ends. CDR3 bases: TGTGCCAGCAGTTCCACAGGGAGGGAGACCCAGTACTTC. This gives the protein CASSSTGRETQYF.

Notes on this clonotype: One end of the junction is discordant with germline, which a read error may explain. The CDR3 region has the DNA TGTGCCAGCGGACACCCGTCCTACGAGCAGAACTTC. Translation: CASGHPSYEQNF. The V gene is TRBV6-5, the J gene TRBJ2-7; possible D gene TRBD1, 5 bases. The CDR3 loop spans 12 amino acids. Germline lookup yields CDR1 MNHEY and CDR2 SVGAGI.

V is TRBV24-1 and J is TRBJ2-3; 8 bases fit TRBD2. The CDR3 extends over 15 amino acids. Trimming at V came to 5 bases and at J to 1 base, leaving 4 bases not matched to a gene. Germline values: CDR1 KGHDR, CDR2 SFDVKD. DNA for the CDR3: TGTGCCACCAGTGGCACGACTAGCGGCACAGATACGCAGTATTTT. Amino acid sequence: CATSGTTSGTDTQYF.

CDR3 region: CSASPGMEYEQYF. Here the CDR3 DNA reads TGCAGTGCCAGTCCCGGGATGGAATACGAGCAGTACTTC. The chain has TRBV20-1 and TRBJ2-7, with D possibly matching TRBD2 (5 bases). The V end was cut by 6 bases, the J end by 4 bases, with 16 bases between. CDR1 and CDR2 (germline): DFQATT, SNEGSKA (reference sequence). This CDR3 is 13 amino acids long.

This clonotype was detected only a few times. J is TRBJ1-3 and V is TRBV18; D remains ambiguous. Germline CDR1 and CDR2: KGHSH and LQKENI. The CDR3 is 13 amino acids. Trimming removed 6 bases at V and 6 bases at J, with 12 bases between. Here the CDR3 DNA reads TGTGCCAGCTCCTTGGACGGCAAAAACACCATATATTTT. As protein: CASSLDGKNTIYF.

This clonotype turned up a few times. The V call is TRBV29-1, the J call TRBJ1-3, with 8 bases fitting TRBD1. The length of the CDR3 is 14 residues. Germline V gene sequence: CDR1 SQVTM, CDR2 ANQGSEA. V gave up 1 base and J gave up 5 bases; unmatched junction bases: 4. This CDR3 is CSVEGDRGRNTIYF. The CDR3, as DNA: TGCAGCGTTGAAGGAGACAGGGGAAGAAACACCATATATTTT.

About this clonotype: The junction departs from germline at one end; a sequencing error may be responsible. CDR3 nucleotide sequence: TGTGCCAGCAGCCAAGGACAGGCGCTCTATGGCAACACCTTC. Translation gives CASSQGQALYGNTF. The rearrangement joins TRBV7-2 to TRBJ1-2, with 7 bases fitting TRBD1. The CDR3 contains 14 residues. Germline CDR1 reads SGHTA; CDR2 reads FQGNSA. The variable domain in full, completed from reference TRBV7-2 and TRBJ1-2, reads GAGVSQSPSNKVTEKGKDVELRCDPISGHTALYWYRQSLGQGLEFLIYFQGNSAPDKSGLPSDRFSAERTGGSVSTLTIQRTQQEDSAVYLCASSQGQALYGNTFGSGTRLTVV.